What follows are 17 T cell receptor beta chains derived from one specimen sequenced in a study of response to subunit inactivated influenza vaccine. TCRdb called the RT-PCR reads again in MiXCR, with one record for every CDR3 protein. The data show 860,000 or so distinct CDR3 sequences, with 21% seen just once and roughly 10% held by the top ten. The starting material was PBMCs from blood, obtained approximately 5 days after vaccination. The origin of the receptors is a man between 45 and 60 years old who received an inactivated influenza vaccine.

This clonotype came up many times. The V gene is TRBV7-2, the J gene TRBJ1-5; D uncertain. CDR1 and CDR2 (germline): SGHTA, FQGNSA. The CDR3 loop spans 13 amino acids. Trimming pared 4 bases from V and 3 bases from J, leaving 7 bases between. DNA for the CDR3: TGTGCCAGCAGCTCCGATCTCAATCAGCCCCAGCATTTT. This sequence encodes CASSSDLNQPQHF.

The chain carries TRBV15 and TRBJ2-1, with a weak D call TRBD1 (6 bases). CDR3 length equals 17 residues. Germline V CDR1 and CDR2: LNHNV, YYDKDF (reference sequence). V lost 0 bases, J lost 6 bases, and 18 bases lay in between. The CDR3 spells CATSREGARVAGNEQFF. In nucleotides, the CDR3 is TGTGCCACCAGCAGAGAGGGGGCCAGGGTCGCCGGCAATGAGCAGTTCTTC.

This chain links TRBV9 with TRBJ2-1; 16 bases match TRBD2. From germline, CDR1 is SGDLS and CDR2 YYNGEE. J was trimmed by 4 bases and V by 0 bases; bases with no gene match: 10. This CDR3 is built from 20 residues. CDR3 in amino acids: CASSVGPGTSGGVRYNEQFF. The CDR3 DNA reads as TGTGCCAGCAGCGTAGGCCCCGGGACTAGCGGGGGGGTAAGATACAATGAGCAGTTCTTC.

This clonotype came up a few times. V is TRBV5-1 and J is TRBJ1-2; no reliable D call. V lost 0 bases and J lost 3, with 12 bases in between. The CDR3 is made up of 15 amino acids. The V gene's germline CDR1 is SGHRS and CDR2 YFSETQ. Here the CDR3 reads CASSLGITADYGYTF. In DNA form, the CDR3 reads TGCGCCAGCAGCTTGGGTATAACGGCAGACTATGGCTACACCTTC.

J is TRBJ1-2 and V is TRBV14; D is unresolved. Trimming pared 4 bases from V and 8 bases from J, leaving 14 bases between. Germline V CDR1 and CDR2: SGHDN, FVKESK. The CDR3 spans 13 residues. CDR3 coding DNA: TGTGCCAGCAGCCTACACGGTGGGAGCGGCTACACCTTC. This translates into CASSLHGGSGYTF.

This chain connects TRBV20-1 to TRBJ2-7, with D possibly TRBD2 on 6 matching bases. The CDR3 has 13 amino acids. The ends were cut back, 2 bases at V and 3 bases at J, with 11 bases in the middle. Per the germline V gene, CDR1 is DFQATT and CDR2 is SNEGSKA (reference sequence). The CDR3, as DNA: TGCAGTGCTAGATCCCTAGCGTTCTACGAGCAGTACTTC. This gives the protein CSARSLAFYEQYF.

This chain uses TRBV7-2 with TRBJ2-5; D perhaps matches TRBD1 (6 bases). Germline CDR1 SGHTA, CDR2 FQGNSA. V lost 3 bases and J 2 bases, leaving 13 bases between the germline ends. The CDR3 is made up of 15 amino acids. The CDR3 nucleotides are TGTGCCAGCAGCTTTCCGGACAGCACTCAAGAGACCCAGTACTTC. Amino acid sequence: CASSFPDSTQETQYF.

The rearrangement joins TRBV4-1 to TRBJ1-2; 7 bases match TRBD1. Germline V gene lookup returns CDR1 MGHRA and CDR2 YSYEKL. With V trimmed by 3 bases and J by 4 bases, 14 bases remained unmatched. CDR3 length: 17 amino acids. CDR3 nucleotides: TGCGCCAGCAGCCATAGGAGGGACAGAGGCTCATTCTATGGCTACACCTTC. It specifies CASSHRRDRGSFYGYTF.

This clonotype was seen a few times. The V call is TRBV11-1, the J call TRBJ2-1, with 8 positions matching TRBD2. There are 18 residues in the CDR3. The germline V gene has CDR1 SGHAT and CDR2 FQDESV (reference sequence). The trim removed 1 base at V and 6 bases at J, leaving 14 bases unmatched. The CDR3, as DNA: TGTGCCAGCAGCTTAGGTCAGCTCCGGGGGGGCCATTCCAATGAGCAGTTCTTC. Its translation: CASSLGQLRGGHSNEQFF. The full variable domain, in which reference TRBV11-1 and TRBJ2-1 provide the parts outside the CDR3, is EAEVAQSPRYKITEKSQAVAFWCDPISGHATLYWYRQILGQGPELLVQFQDESVVDDSQLPKDRFSAERLKGVDSTLKIQPAELGDSAMYLCASSLGQLRGGHSNEQFFGPGTRLTVL.

There are a few counts of this clonotype. The chain recombines TRBV6-1 with TRBJ2-5, with 8 bases that match TRBD2. Germline V CDR1 and CDR2: MNHNS, SASEGT. J was trimmed by 1 base and V by 6 bases; bases with no gene match: 10. CDR3 size: 16 residues. CDR3 nucleotides: TGTGCCAGCAGCCCCTGGACTAGCCTTACCCAAGAGACCCAGTACTTC. This gives the protein CASSPWTSLTQETQYF.

The chain carries TRBV5-1 and TRBJ2-7; D might be TRBD1 or TRBD2, each matching 6 bases. The CDR3 length is 16 residues. Germline CDR1 is SGHRS and CDR2 is YFSETQ. V was shortened by 1 base and J by 5 bases, with 19 bases between the two germline ends. The CDR3 DNA is TGCGCCAGCAGCTTGATGTCGGGGGCTATACGCCACGAGCAGTACTTC. As protein: CASSLMSGAIRHEQYF.

The J gene is TRBJ2-2, the V gene TRBV4-3, with D maybe TRBD2 (5 bases). The ends were cut back, 2 bases at V and 6 bases at J, with 13 bases in the middle. CDR3 length equals 15 residues. CDR1 and CDR2 (germline): LGHNA, YSLEER. CDR3 nucleotides: TGCGCCAGCAGCCAAACCGGGGTCCGTCCCGGGGAGCTGTTTTTT. This sequence encodes CASSQTGVRPGELFF.

J is TRBJ2-5 and V is TRBV29-1, with 7 bases matching TRBD1. V shed 2 bases and J 2 bases; nucleotides not matched to a gene: 5. Germline CDR1 reads SQVTM; CDR2 reads ANQGSEA. This CDR3 region has 14 residues. The CDR3 bases are TGCAGCGTTGAACCGACAGGGAAGCAAGAGACCCAGTACTTC. It is translated as CSVEPTGKQETQYF.

J is TRBJ2-5 and V is TRBV29-1; D not certain. The CDR3 has 13 residues. Germline lookup yields CDR1 SQVTM and CDR2 ANQGSEA. V was shortened by 8 bases and J by 5 bases, with 18 bases between the two germline ends. CDR3: CSLIEQYGETQYF. The CDR3 DNA reads TGCAGCCTTATTGAGCAGTATGGGGAGACCCAGTACTTC.

The rearrangement links TRBV12-3 or TRBV12-4 to TRBJ2-7; 9 bases are shared with TRBD1. The V gene end was trimmed by 4 bases and the J gene end by 3 bases; junction bases not matched to a gene: 7. The CDR3 totals 15 residues. CDR3 in DNA: TGTGCCAGCAGTTCGAGGACAGGGGCTTTCTACGAGCAGTACTTC. Amino acids: CASSSRTGAFYEQYF.

This clonotype was observed a handful of times. This chain joins TRBV7-2 and TRBJ2-1, with no clear D. Deletions cut 2 bases from V and 8 bases from J, with 10 bases between. Germline-derived CDR1 and CDR2 are SGHTA and FQGNSA. The CDR3 covers 13 residues. CDR3 DNA: TGTGCCAGCAGCTTATTAATTGGGGATGAGCAGTTCTTC. Translating gives CASSLLIGDEQFF.

V usage is TRBV15 and J usage is TRBJ2-6; perhaps TRBD1 as D (6 bases). V shed 4 bases and J shed 4 bases, with 8 bases lying between them. The CDR3 covers 14 residues. The germline V gene has CDR1 LNHNV and CDR2 YYDKDF (reference sequence). This chain's CDR3 is CATSNRAGANVLTF. As DNA, the CDR3 is TGTGCCACCAGCAACAGGGCCGGGGCCAACGTCCTGACTTTC.